The next 14 T cell receptor beta chains were all read from a single sample in a study of OX40 agonist ivuxolimab in advanced cancers. Only in-frame clones appear in the TCRdb table, and some are missing; sequencing was by immunoSEQ multiplex PCR. The data contain 30,000 or so clones, less than 95% of them seen just once; the ten biggest clones take up about 24%. The sequencing used CD4+ or CD8+ T cells sorted from blood, collected in a trial of the OX40 agonist ivuxolimab. The receptors derive from an adult with an advanced solid tumor such as melanoma, head and neck, liver or kidney cancer.

The CDR3 protein is CASSGGLAGVPTYEQYF. In DNA, the CDR3 is TGTGCCAGCAGCGGTGGACTAGCAGGCGTACCCACCTACGAGCAGTACTTC. This chain uses TRBV7-8 with TRBJ2-7; 8 positions match TRBD2. Trimming at V came to 5 bases and at J to 2 bases, leaving 14 bases not matched to a gene. Looked up from germline, CDR1 is SGHVS and CDR2 is FQNEAQ. CDR3 size: 17 residues.

The chain carries TRBV27 and TRBJ2-1; 11 bases are a match to TRBD2. The CDR3 spans 16 residues. The junction had 12 bases not matched to a gene; V was cut back by 6 bases and J by 8 bases. Germline CDR1 is MNHEY and CDR2 is SMNVEV (reference sequence). This CDR3 is CASRPLAGGLGHEQFF. CDR3 DNA sequence: TGTGCCAGCAGACCCCTAGCGGGAGGATTGGGTCATGAGCAGTTCTTC.

The chain uses TRBV30 and TRBJ2-3; D gene uncertain. This CDR3 is 16 amino acids long. Trimming stripped 2 bases from V and 2 bases from J, with 17 bases between. CDR1 and CDR2 from the germline V gene are GTSNPN and SVGIG (reference sequence). The CDR3 DNA reads TGTGCCTGGAGTAGTGATGAGGATGCCTCCACAGATACGCAGTATTTT. It translates to CAWSSDEDASTDTQYF.

This chain uses TRBV23-1 with TRBJ1-1; perhaps TRBD1 as D (6 bases). TRBV23-1 is an ORF, and what it does is uncertain. CDR3 length: 15 residues. V gave up 6 bases and J gave up 0 bases, with 14 bases separating them. The CDR3 here is CASSRQAPVNTEAFF. The CDR3 DNA sequence: TGCGCCAGCAGCCGACAGGCCCCCGTGAACACTGAAGCTTTCTTT.

The chain carries TRBV27 and TRBJ2-1; D may be TRBD2 (6 bases). Trimming removed 2 bases from V and 4 bases from J, with 21 bases in between. This CDR3 is built from 18 residues. CDR1 and CDR2 (germline): MNHEY, SMNVEV (reference sequence). This CDR3 reads CASSLKRLGGGGYNEQFF. The DNA of the CDR3 is TGTGCCAGCAGTTTAAAGAGATTGGGGGGTGGGGGGTACAATGAGCAGTTCTTC.

This clone was observed a single time. The chain joins TRBV25-1 to TRBJ2-1; D is perhaps TRBD2 (5 bases). The germline V gene has CDR1 MGHDK and CDR2 SYGVNS. Trimming removed 2 bases at V and 9 bases at J, with 11 bases between. The CDR3 runs to 13 residues. Here the CDR3 reads CASSEGRGSEQFF. The DNA for the CDR3 is TGTGCCAGCAGTGAAGGTCGGGGTAGTGAGCAGTTCTTC.

The chain combines TRBV5-6 with TRBJ2-7; TRBD1 agrees at 9 bases. Germline V CDR1 and CDR2: SGHDT, YYEEEE. The V gene end was trimmed by 3 bases and the J gene end by 3 bases; junction bases not matched to a gene: 13. CDR3 length: 17 amino acids. DNA for the CDR3: TGTGCCAGCAGCTCCATTTTCGGGACAGGGTTTATCTACGAGCAGTACTTC. It yields the protein CASSSIFGTGFIYEQYF.

This rearrangement joins TRBV7-9 to TRBJ2-1; tentative D call: TRBD2 (7 bases). V was cut by 5 bases and J by 9 bases, with 14 bases left in between. Germline V gives CDR1 SEHNR, CDR2 FQNEAQ (reference sequence). The CDR3 is 13 amino acids. The CDR3: CASSMGGHSEQFF. In DNA form, the CDR3 reads TGTGCCAGCAGCATGGGGGGGCATAGTGAGCAGTTCTTC.

A few counts support this clone. The gene calls are TRBV4-3 and TRBJ2-7; possibly TRBD1 for D (5 bases). V shed 0 bases and J shed 3 bases, with 15 bases lying between them. The CDR3 extends over 16 amino acids. CDR1 and CDR2 (germline): LGHNA, YSLEER. CDR3 DNA sequence: TGCGCCAGCAGCCAAGACCGGCAGGGCCCAGGCTACGAGCAGTACTTC. Translation gives CASSQDRQGPGYEQYF.

The gene calls are TRBV7-6 and TRBJ2-2; perhaps TRBD2 as D (5 bases). The V end lost 5 bases, the J end lost 4 bases, and 23 bases lay between the germline ends. Germline V gene data show CDR1 as SGHVS and CDR2 as FNYEAQ. CDR3 length: 18 amino acids. The chain's CDR3 is CASSPARTGTLGTGELFF. The DNA for the CDR3 is TGTGCCAGCAGCCCGGCCCGGACGGGAACGTTGGGCACCGGGGAGCTGTTTTTT.

The chain joins TRBV2 to TRBJ2-7, with 8 nucleotides matching TRBD1. V lost 3 bases to trimming and J lost 5 bases; unmatched junction nucleotides: 12. Germline-derived CDR1 and CDR2 are SNHLY and FYNNEI. The CDR3 sequence is 16 residues long. The chain's CDR3 is CASSDRQGARLDEQYF. The CDR3 nucleotides read TGTGCCAGCAGTGATAGGCAGGGGGCGCGACTGGACGAGCAGTACTTC.

V usage is TRBV5-6 and J usage is TRBJ2-1; 7 bases fit TRBD1. V dropped 2 bases and J dropped 6; count of bases not matched to a gene: 8. This CDR3 is built from 15 residues. Germline CDR1 is SGHDT and CDR2 is YYEEEE. CDR3 coding DNA: TGTGCCAGCAGCTTCTCTACAGGGGCCCCCAATGAGCAGTTCTTC. The encoded protein is CASSFSTGAPNEQFF.

CDR3 nucleotide sequence: TGTGCCAGCAGTTACTCGAGCGGCCAAGAGACCCAGTACTTC. Its protein product is CASSYSSGQETQYF. J is TRBJ2-5 and V is TRBV6-5, with D possibly being TRBD2 (5 bases). This CDR3 is 14 amino acids long. Germline CDR1 reads MNHEY; CDR2 reads SVGAGI. Trimming removed 0 bases from V and 1 base from J, with 6 bases in between.

By its share, this clone is large. The rearrangement joins TRBV4-1 to TRBJ2-7; D is unclear. CDR1 and CDR2 from the germline V gene are MGHRA and YSYEKL. The V gene lost 0 bases and the J gene lost 5 bases, with 8 bases spanning the gap. The CDR3 is made up of 13 amino acids. In nucleotides, the CDR3 is TGCGCCAGCAGCCAAGATTTTTCGAACGAGCAGTACTTC. Translated, it gives CASSQDFSNEQYF.